This T cell receptor (beta chain) emerged from a study of blood T cell repertoires in COVID-19. In the study overall: Samples of COVID-19 (acute and convalescent) were obtained from the United States, Italy and Spain. From T cells, B-cell-depleted T cells, or PBMCs came the material, which was cDNA or gDNA.

Methods used by the authors: Reference gene primers were amplified, and this amplification served to estimate nucleated cell counts. Profiled with immunoSEQ multiplex PCR; TCRdb holds only in-frame clones, not every one. The D gene and trimming were derived from the DNA, and the V and J assignments and clone size from that table. The data show approximately 100,000 clones, with roughly 82% seen just once and approximately 7.9% held by the top ten. From germline, CDR1 is WSHSY and CDR2 SAAADI. Trimming cost V 6 bases and J 2 bases; bases outside gene matches: 4. The CDR3 length is 14 residues. The receptor was derived from a woman older than 75 with active or convalescent COVID-19. Sequencing was done on a sample of peripheral blood. The chain is built from TRBV10-2 and TRBJ2-7; 10 nucleotides agree with TRBD1. This chain's CDR3 is CASSPGTGAYEQYF. The CDR3 nucleotides read TGCGCCAGCAGCCCCGGGACAGGGGCCTACGAGCAGTACTTC.